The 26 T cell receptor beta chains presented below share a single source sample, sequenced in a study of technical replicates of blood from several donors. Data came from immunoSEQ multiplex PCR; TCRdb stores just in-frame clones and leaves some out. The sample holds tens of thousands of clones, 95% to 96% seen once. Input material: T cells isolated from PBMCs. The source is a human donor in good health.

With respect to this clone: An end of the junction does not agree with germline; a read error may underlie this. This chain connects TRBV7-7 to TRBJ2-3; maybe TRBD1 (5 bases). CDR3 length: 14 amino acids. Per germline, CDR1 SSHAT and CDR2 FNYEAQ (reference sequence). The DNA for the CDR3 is TGTGCTAGCAGCTTAGATAGGGGCGCAGATACGCAGTATTTT. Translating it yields CASSLDRGADTQYF. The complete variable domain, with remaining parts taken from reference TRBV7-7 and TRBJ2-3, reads GAGVSQSPRYKVTKRGQDVTLRCDPISSHATLYWYQQALGQGPEFLTYFNYEAQPDKSGLPSDRFSAERPEGSISTLTIQRTEQRDSAMYRCASSLDRGADTQYFGPGTRLTVL.

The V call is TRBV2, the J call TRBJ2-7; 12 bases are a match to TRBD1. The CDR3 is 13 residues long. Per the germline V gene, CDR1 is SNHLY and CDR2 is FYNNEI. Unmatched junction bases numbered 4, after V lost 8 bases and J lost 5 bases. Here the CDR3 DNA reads TGTGCCAGCCCCGGGACAGGGGGCCACGAGCAGTACTTC. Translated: CASPGTGGHEQYF.

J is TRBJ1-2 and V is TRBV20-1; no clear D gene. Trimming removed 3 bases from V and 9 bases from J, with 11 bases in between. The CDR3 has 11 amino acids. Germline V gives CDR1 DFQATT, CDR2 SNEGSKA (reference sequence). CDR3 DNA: TGCAGTGCTAGGGGAGAAGCGAGCTACACCTTC. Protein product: CSARGEASYTF.

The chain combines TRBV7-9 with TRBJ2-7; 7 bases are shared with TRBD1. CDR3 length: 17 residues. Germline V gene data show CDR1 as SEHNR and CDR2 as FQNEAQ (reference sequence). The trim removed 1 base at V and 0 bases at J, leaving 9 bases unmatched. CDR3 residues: CASSLDKWDSSSYEQYF. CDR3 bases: TGTGCCAGCAGCTTAGACAAATGGGACAGTAGCTCCTACGAGCAGTACTTC.

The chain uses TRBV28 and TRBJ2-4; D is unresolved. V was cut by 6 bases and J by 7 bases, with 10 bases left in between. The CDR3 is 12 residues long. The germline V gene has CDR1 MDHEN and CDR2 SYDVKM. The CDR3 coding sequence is TGTGCCAGCAGCCTCGGGTGGAACATTCAGTACTTC. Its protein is CASSLGWNIQYF. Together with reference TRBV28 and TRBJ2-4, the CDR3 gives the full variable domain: DVKVTQSSRYLVKRTGEKVFLECVQDMDHENMFWYRQDPGLGLRLIYFSYDVKMKEKGDIPEGYSVSREKKERFSLILESASTNQTSMYLCASSLGWNIQYFGAGTRLSVL.

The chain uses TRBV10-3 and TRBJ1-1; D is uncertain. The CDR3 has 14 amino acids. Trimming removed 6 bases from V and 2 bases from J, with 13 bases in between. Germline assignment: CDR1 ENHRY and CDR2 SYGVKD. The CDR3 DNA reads TGTGCCATCAGCCCCGGAGGGATCAACACTGAAGCTTTCTTT. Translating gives CAISPGGINTEAFF.

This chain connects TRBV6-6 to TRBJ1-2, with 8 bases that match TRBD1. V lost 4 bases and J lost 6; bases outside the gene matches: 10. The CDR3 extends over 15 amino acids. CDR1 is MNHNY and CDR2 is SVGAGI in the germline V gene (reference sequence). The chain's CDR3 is CASSSTGEEINGYTF. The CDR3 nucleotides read TGTGCCAGCAGTTCGACAGGGGAGGAAATAAATGGCTACACCTTC.

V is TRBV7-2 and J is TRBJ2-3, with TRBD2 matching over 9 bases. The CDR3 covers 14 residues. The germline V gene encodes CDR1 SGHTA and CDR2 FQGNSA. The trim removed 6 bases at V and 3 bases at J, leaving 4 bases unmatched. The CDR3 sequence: CASSPTSGTDTQYF. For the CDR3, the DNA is TGTGCCAGCAGTCCTACTAGCGGGACAGATACGCAGTATTTT.

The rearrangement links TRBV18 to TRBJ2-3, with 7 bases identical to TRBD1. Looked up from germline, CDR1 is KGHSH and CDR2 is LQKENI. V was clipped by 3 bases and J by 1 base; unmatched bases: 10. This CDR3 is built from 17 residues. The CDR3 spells CASSPRDSRSGTDTQYF. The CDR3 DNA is TGTGCCAGCTCACCCCGGGACAGCCGTTCTGGCACAGATACGCAGTATTTT.

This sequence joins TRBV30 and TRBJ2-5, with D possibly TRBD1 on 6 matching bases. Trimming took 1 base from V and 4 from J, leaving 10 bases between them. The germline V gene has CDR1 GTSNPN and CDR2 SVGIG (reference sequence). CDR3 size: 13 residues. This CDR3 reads CAWSGLQGETQYF. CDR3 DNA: TGTGCCTGGAGTGGACTACAGGGAGAGACCCAGTACTTC.

The CDR3, as DNA: TGTGCCAGCAGTTATGCTAGCGGGATTAATGAGCAGTTCTTC. It is translated as CASSYASGINEQFF. The gene calls are TRBV6-5 and TRBJ2-1; 9 bases map to TRBD2. Losses at the gene ends were 3 bases for V and 7 bases for J; bases not matched to a gene: 4. This CDR3 spans 14 amino acids. Germline V gives CDR1 MNHEY, CDR2 SVGAGI.

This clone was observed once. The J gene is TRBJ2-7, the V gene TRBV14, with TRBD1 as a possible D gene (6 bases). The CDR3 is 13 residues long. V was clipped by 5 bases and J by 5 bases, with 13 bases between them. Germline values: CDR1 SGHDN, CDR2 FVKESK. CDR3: CASSSYTGNEQYF. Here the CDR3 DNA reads TGTGCCAGCAGCAGCTATACAGGGAACGAGCAGTACTTC.

CDR3 region: CSVPSAGGVNYGYTF. CDR3 DNA: TGCAGCGTTCCATCTGCCGGCGGGGTTAACTATGGCTACACCTTC. The chain recombines TRBV29-1 with TRBJ1-2; no clear D gene. V was cut by 5 bases and J by 1 base, with 17 bases left in between. The CDR3 contains 15 residues. The germline V gene encodes CDR1 SQVTM and CDR2 ANQGSEA. Drawing the rest from reference TRBV29-1 and TRBJ1-2, the complete variable domain is SAVISQKPSRDICQRGTSLTIQCQVDSQVTMMFWYRQQPGQSLTLIATANQGSEATYESGFVIDKFPISRPNLTFSTLTVSNMSPEDSSIYLCSVPSAGGVNYGYTFGSGTRLTVV.

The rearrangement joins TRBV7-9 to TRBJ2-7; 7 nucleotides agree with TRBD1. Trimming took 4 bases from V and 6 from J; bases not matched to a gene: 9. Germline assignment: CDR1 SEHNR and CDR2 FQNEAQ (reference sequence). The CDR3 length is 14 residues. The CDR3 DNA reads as TGTGCCAGCAGCTCAGATACAGGGGCGGGCGAGCAGTACTTC. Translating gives CASSSDTGAGEQYF.

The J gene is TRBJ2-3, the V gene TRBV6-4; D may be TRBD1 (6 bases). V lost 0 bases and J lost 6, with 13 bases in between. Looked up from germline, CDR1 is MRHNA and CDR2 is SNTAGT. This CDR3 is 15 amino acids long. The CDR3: CASSDSNRAGDTQYF. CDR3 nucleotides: TGTGCCAGCAGTGACTCGAACAGGGCCGGGGATACGCAGTATTTT.

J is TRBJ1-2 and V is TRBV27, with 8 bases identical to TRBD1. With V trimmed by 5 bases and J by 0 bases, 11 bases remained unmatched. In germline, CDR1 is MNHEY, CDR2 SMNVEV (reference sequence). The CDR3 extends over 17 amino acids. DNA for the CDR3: TGTGCCAGCAGTCAGCAGGGGGCTGATACGGCTAACTATGGCTACACCTTC. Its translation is CASSQQGADTANYGYTF.

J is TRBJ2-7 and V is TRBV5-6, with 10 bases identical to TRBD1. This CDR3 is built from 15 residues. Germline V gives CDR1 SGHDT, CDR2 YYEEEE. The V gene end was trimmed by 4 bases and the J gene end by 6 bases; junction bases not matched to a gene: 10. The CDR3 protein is CASSQDRGIIREQYF. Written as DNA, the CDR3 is TGTGCCAGCAGCCAGGACAGGGGGATTATTCGCGAGCAGTACTTC.

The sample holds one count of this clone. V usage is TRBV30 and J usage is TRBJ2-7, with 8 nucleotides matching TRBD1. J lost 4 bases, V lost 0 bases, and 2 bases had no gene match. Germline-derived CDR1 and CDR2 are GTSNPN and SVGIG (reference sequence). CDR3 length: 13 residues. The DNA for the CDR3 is TGTGCCTGGAGTGTAGGACAGGGATACGAGCAGTACTTC. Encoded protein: CAWSVGQGYEQYF. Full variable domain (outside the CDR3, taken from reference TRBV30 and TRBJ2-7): SQTIHQWPATLVQPVGSPLSLECTVEGTSNPNLYWYRQAAGRGLQLLFYSVGIGQISSEVPQNLSASRPQDRQFILSSKKLLLSDSGFYLCAWSVGQGYEQYFGPGTRLTVT.

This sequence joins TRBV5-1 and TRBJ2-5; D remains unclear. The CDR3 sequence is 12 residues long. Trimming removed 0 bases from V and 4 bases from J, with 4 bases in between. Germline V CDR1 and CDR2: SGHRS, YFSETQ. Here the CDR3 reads CASSLGAETQYF. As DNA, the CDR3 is TGCGCCAGCAGCTTGGGCGCAGAGACCCAGTACTTC.

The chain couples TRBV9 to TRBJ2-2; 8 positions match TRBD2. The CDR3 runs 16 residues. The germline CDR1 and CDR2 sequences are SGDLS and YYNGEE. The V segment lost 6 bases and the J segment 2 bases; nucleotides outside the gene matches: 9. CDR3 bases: TGTGCCAGCAACGGCGGACTAGCAGTTAACACCGGGGAGCTGTTTTTT. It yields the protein CASNGGLAVNTGELFF.

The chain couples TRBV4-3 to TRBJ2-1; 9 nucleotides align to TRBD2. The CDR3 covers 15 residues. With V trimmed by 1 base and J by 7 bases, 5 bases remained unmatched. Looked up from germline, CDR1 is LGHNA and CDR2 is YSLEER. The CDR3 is CASSQGSGRVNEQFF. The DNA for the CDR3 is TGCGCCAGCAGCCAAGGTAGCGGGAGAGTAAATGAGCAGTTCTTC.

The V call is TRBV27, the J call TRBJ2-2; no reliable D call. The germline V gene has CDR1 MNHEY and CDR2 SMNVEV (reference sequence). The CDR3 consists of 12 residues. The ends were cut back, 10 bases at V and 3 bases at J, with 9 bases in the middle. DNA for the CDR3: TGTGCCACCGTAGACTACACCGGGGAGCTGTTTTTT. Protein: CATVDYTGELFF.

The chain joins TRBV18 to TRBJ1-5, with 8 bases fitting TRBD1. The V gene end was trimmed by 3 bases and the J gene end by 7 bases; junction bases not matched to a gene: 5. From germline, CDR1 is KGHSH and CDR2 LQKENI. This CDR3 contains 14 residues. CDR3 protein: CASSPTGGGQPQHF. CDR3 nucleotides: TGTGCCAGCTCACCTACAGGGGGAGGACAGCCCCAGCATTTT.

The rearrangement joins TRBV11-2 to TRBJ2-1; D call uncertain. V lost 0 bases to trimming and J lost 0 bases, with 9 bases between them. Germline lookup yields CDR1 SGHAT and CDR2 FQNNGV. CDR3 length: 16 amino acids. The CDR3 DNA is TGTGCCAGCAGCTTAGATAGTACTTACTCCTACAATGAGCAGTTCTTC. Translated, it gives CASSLDSTYSYNEQFF.

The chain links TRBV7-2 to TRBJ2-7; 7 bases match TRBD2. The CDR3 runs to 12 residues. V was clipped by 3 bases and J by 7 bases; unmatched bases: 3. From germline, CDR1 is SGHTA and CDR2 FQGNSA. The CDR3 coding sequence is TGTGCCAGCAGCTTCAACGGGGGGGAGCAGTACTTC. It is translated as CASSFNGGEQYF.

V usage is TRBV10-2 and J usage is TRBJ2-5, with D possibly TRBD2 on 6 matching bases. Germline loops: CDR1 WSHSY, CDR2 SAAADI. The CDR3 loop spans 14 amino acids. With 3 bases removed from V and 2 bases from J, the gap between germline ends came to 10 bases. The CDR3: CASSDRRGQETQYF. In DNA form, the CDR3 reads TGCGCCAGCAGTGATCGGCGGGGTCAAGAGACCCAGTACTTC.